A single sample is the source of the 8 T cell receptor beta chains below, sequenced in a study of T cells in Graves' hyperthyroidism and ophthalmopathy. RNA transcripts were the template for amplifying TCR beta CDR3 regions. Carried out on the TCR CDR3, a first-round RT-PCR used the HTBI primer set. TCRdb re-called the multiplex PCR reads with MiXCR, one entry per CDR3 protein. This table has 490,000 or so distinct CDR3 sequences, around a fifth appearing once. The material sequenced was blood. These receptor sequences come from a woman between 65 and 79 years old with Graves' ophthalmopathy.

This sequence joins TRBV27 and TRBJ2-1, with 7 positions matching TRBD1. This CDR3 spans 13 amino acids. The V and J ends lost 3 bases and 8 bases, in that order; junction bases with no gene match: 4. CDR1 MNHEY and CDR2 SMNVEV come from the germline V gene (reference sequence). The CDR3 DNA follows: TGTGCCAGCAGTTTTGTTACAGGGGATGAGCAGTTCTTC. It specifies CASSFVTGDEQFF.

As DNA, the CDR3 is TGTGCCAGCAGCTCAGCGGACGGGCCATACAATGAGCAGTTCTTC. It specifies CASSSADGPYNEQFF. V and J are TRBV5-6 and TRBJ2-1; D may be TRBD2 (5 bases). Looked up from germline, CDR1 is SGHDT and CDR2 is YYEEEE. The CDR3 extends over 15 amino acids. Trimming took 3 bases from V and 4 from J, leaving 14 bases between them.

In this sample, this clonotype turned up many times. This rearrangement joins TRBV7-2 to TRBJ2-7; 10 nucleotides align to TRBD2. Germline assignment: CDR1 SGHTA and CDR2 FQGNSA. Trimming cost V 5 bases and J 2 bases; bases outside gene matches: 12. The CDR3 spans 17 residues. The chain's CDR3 is CASSLQGLARRTYEQYF. CDR3 bases: TGTGCCAGCAGCCTCCAGGGACTAGCGCGGCGAACCTACGAGCAGTACTTC.

The V call is TRBV5-4, the J call TRBJ2-5, with D perhaps assigned TRBD1 or TRBD2 (5 bases each). Trimming cost V 0 bases and J 3 bases, with 21 bases left between them. The CDR3 extends over 18 amino acids. Germline loops: CDR1 SGHNT, CDR2 YYREEE (reference sequence). DNA for the CDR3: TGTGCCAGCAGCTTGGGGGGCCCCGGGACCTCCTATAAAGAGACCCAGTACTTC. Translated, it gives CASSLGGPGTSYKETQYF.

The chain employs TRBV5-4 and TRBJ2-1, with D perhaps TRBD1 or TRBD2 (5 bases each). The CDR3 is made up of 16 amino acids. Trimming pared 4 bases from V and 8 bases from J, leaving 22 bases between. The germline V gene encodes CDR1 SGHNT and CDR2 YYREEE (reference sequence). In nucleotides, the CDR3 is TGTGCCAGCAGCCTGGAACTAGTGAAGTGGGGCCATGAGCAGTTCTTC. Translated, it gives CASSLELVKWGHEQFF.

This clonotype has more than one count but fewer than ten. V is TRBV6-2 or TRBV6-3 and J is TRBJ1-5, with D possibly being TRBD1 (5 bases). The CDR3 has 16 residues. Deletions cut 2 bases from V and 3 bases from J, with 14 bases between. CDR1 is MNHEY and CDR2 is SVGEGT in the germline V gene. The CDR3 here is CASSYRGTDYNQPQHF. CDR3 coding DNA: TGTGCCAGCAGTTACCGCGGGACGGACTACAATCAGCCCCAGCATTTT.

The rearrangement joins TRBV18 to TRBJ1-5; D may be TRBD1 (5 bases). The CDR3 is 13 residues long. Trimming shortened V by 2 bases and J by 7 bases, and 9 bases separated the two germline ends. Germline CDR1 reads KGHSH; CDR2 reads LQKENI. The CDR3 is CASSPSQDQPQHF. CDR3 sequence (DNA): TGTGCCAGCTCACCATCACAGGACCAGCCCCAGCATTTT.

This clonotype was detected a few times. This sequence joins TRBV9 and TRBJ2-3, with 7 bases matching TRBD2. This CDR3 contains 16 residues. V trimming: 0 bases; J trimming: 2 bases; junction bases outside the gene matches: 6. In germline, CDR1 is SGDLS, CDR2 YYNGEE. CDR3 in amino acids: CASSVGVSGYTDTQYF. The CDR3 coding sequence is TGTGCCAGCAGCGTAGGGGTTAGCGGGTACACAGATACGCAGTATTTT.